This TCR beta chain came from a study of blood T cell repertoires in COVID-19 (dated by TCRdb to the early 2020s). About the investigation overall: Samples covering the acute and convalescent phases of COVID-19 were provided by collaborators in the United States, Italy and Spain. The prospective study material was composed of cDNA or gDNA derived from T cells, B-cell-depleted T cells, or PBMCs. The dataset comprised deeply sampled blood TCRbeta repertoires from subjects exposed to, actively infected with, or recovered from COVID-19. A freely available public database, intended as a resource for researchers studying the immune response to SARS-CoV-2, is where the repertoires were released. The samples were drawn from the first 160 participants of the ongoing ImmuneRACE study and from 950 to 1,500 subjects provided by 6 global collaborators. Nearly every sample came with metadata listing a de-identified subject ID, COVID-19 status, age in years and sex. Where available, HLA class I and class II types were obtained from metadata supplied by the sample provider rather than from assay-based typing.

TCRbeta CDR3 regions were amplified from genomic DNA using the immunoSEQ Assay, a bias-controlled multiplex PCR. In the paper's pipeline: The number of nucleated cells in each sample was estimated from the amplification of reference gene primers within the assay. Sequence reads were collapsed and filtered to measure the absolute abundance of every unique TCRbeta CDR3 rearrangement. For each sample, productive Simpson clonality was calculated as the square root of Simpson's diversity index over productive rearrangements. The table was pulled from immuneACCESS by TCRdb, which kept in-frame rearrangements only. Such tables lose some clones; where checked, under half of the loss comes from unresolved V genes, and the rest has no known cause. V, J and clone size are taken as reported in that table, and D and trimming were inferred from the DNA itself. In this sample the table shows some 330,000 clones, about four fifths of which occur a single time. The top ten clonotypes cover 5% to 6% of the sample.

Broad study findings and their caveats: How much clinical and demographic metadata was included differed by source and by participant, and the metadata was provided uncurated.

Comment on this clone: Its antigen has not been determined. Per-base quality was not reported, and no clone a single base away is much larger than it.

In the prospective study, participants were roughly 18 to 100 years old, resided in approximately 22 geographic areas of the United States, and were enrolled through a virtual design. In the prospective study, cohorts were assigned on the basis of participant-reported clinical history obtained from a screening survey and a study questionnaire. For ImmuneRACE Cohort 3, a participant was defined as recovered based on two consecutive negative NP/OP PCR tests, clearance by a healthcare professional, or resolution of symptoms. Mobile phlebotomists in the prospective study collected whole blood, serum and a nasopharyngeal or oropharyngeal swab from every participant. Over an approximately 2-month period, participants in the prospective study had the option of providing additional blood draws and questionnaires. Blood samples from the prospective study were shipped frozen or at room temperature prior to DNA extraction.

Sequenced sample: PBMCs or T cells enriched from blood (not recorded which). The sequence was obtained from a woman aged 45-65 years who had recovered from COVID-19.

The nucleotides read TGTGCCAGTAGTGCCGGACAGGGCTACGAGCAGTACTTC. Translated, this is CASSAGQGYEQYF. This chain is built from TRBV19 and TRBJ2-7, and TRBD1 matches 8 of the central bases. The CDR3, cysteine through phenylalanine, is 13 amino acids long. Here the CDR3 DNA is all that survives: 39 bases in frame from base 1. Here V drops 5 bases and J drops 3 bases, and the junction holds 3 bases not matched to any gene. The germline V gene encodes CDR1 LNHDA and CDR2 SQIVND (reference sequence).